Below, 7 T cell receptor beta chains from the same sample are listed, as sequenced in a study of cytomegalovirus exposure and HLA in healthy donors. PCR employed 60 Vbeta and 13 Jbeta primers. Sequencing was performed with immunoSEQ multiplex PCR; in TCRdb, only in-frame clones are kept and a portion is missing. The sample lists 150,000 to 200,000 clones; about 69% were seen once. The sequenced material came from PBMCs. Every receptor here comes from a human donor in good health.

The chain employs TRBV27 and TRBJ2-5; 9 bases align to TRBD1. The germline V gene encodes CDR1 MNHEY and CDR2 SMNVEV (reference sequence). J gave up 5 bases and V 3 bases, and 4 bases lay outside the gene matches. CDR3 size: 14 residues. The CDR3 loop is CASSFSDRGETQYF. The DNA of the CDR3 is TGTGCCAGCAGTTTTTCGGACAGGGGTGAGACCCAGTACTTC.

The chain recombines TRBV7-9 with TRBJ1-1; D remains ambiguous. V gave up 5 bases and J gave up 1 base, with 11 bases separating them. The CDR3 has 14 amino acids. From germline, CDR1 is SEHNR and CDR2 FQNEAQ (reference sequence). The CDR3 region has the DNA TGTGCCAGCAGCCCTCGGGTGGGGAACACTGAAGCTTTCTTT. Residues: CASSPRVGNTEAFF.

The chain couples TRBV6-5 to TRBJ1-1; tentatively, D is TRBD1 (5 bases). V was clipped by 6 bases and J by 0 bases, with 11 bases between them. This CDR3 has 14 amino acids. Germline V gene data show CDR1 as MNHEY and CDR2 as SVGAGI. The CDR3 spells CASRDMTVNTEAFF. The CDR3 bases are TGTGCCAGCAGGGACATGACAGTGAACACTGAAGCTTTCTTT.

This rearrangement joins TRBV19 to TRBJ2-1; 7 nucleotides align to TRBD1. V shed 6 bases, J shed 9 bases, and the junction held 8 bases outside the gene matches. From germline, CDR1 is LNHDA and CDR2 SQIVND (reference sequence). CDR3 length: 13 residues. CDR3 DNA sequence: TGTGCCAGTAGCAAGACAGGGACGAGTGAGCAGTTCTTC. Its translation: CASSKTGTSEQFF.

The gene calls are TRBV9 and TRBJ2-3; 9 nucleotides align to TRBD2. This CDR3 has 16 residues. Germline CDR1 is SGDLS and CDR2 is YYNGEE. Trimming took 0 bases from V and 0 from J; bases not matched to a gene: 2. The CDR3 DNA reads TGTGCCAGCAGCGTAGGACTAGCGGCCAGCACAGATACGCAGTATTTT. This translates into CASSVGLAASTDTQYF.

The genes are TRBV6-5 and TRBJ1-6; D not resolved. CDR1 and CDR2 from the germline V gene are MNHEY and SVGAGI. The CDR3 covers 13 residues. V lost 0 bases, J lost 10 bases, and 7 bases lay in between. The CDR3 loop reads CASSYSPGSPLHF. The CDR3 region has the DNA TGTGCCAGCAGTTACTCGCCCGGGTCACCCCTCCACTTT.

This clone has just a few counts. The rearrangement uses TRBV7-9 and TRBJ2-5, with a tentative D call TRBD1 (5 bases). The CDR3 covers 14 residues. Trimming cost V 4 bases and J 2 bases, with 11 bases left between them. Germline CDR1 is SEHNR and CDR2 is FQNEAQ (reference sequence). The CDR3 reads CASSSDRKQETQYF. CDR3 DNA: TGTGCCAGCAGCTCCGACAGAAAACAAGAGACCCAGTACTTC.